This T cell receptor beta chain was sequenced during a study of CD8+CD57+ T cells in acquired aplastic anemia. Looking at the study overall: The DNA of sorted CD4+ and CD8+ cells averaged around 3.2 ug. General observations from the study: Overlap between patients and controls comprised 25 to 35 CD8+ CDR3 sequences.

The CDR3 length is 14 residues. Germline values: CDR1 LNHDA, CDR2 SQIVND (reference sequence). The V end was cut by 4 bases, the J end by 0 bases, with 9 bases between. Patients chosen for sequencing had CD8+CD57+ cells that had expanded, as shown by flow cytometry. At the time of blood sampling, patients had not yet received any therapy. Genomic DNA templated the TCR beta VDJ and CDR3 profiling. TCRdb re-analysed the reads in MiXCR, keeping a single row per CDR3 protein. In the table there are roughly 80,000 distinct CDR3 sequences, 70% of which are singletons. Comments on this clonotype: Its antigen is not identified.

Sequencing was done on a sample of sorted CD4+, CD8+, or CD8+CD57+ T cells (not recorded which) from PBMCs. The TCR originated in a human donor with aplastic anemia. The V and J genes are TRBV19 and TRBJ1-1; perhaps TRBD1 as D (5 bases). The CDR3 reads CASSTRQLNTEAFF. The CDR3 coding sequence is TGTGCCAGTAGTACTCGACAGTTGAACACTGAAGCTTTCTTT.